The present T cell receptor (beta chain) was sequenced within a study of graft-versus-host responses after intestinal transplantation. The length of the CDR3 is 13 residues. Trimming took off 2 bases at V and 3 bases at J, with 7 bases between the two ends. Germline CDR1 reads MNHEY; CDR2 reads SMNVEV (reference sequence). Sequencing was performed with immunoSEQ multiplex PCR; in TCRdb, only in-frame clones are kept and a portion is missing. The data hold more than 90,000 clones, with about 92% observed a single time. Worth noting for this clone: The target antigen is unknown.

This chain connects TRBV27 to TRBJ1-2, with D possibly being TRBD1 (6 bases). The TCR originated in a human donor who was the organ donor for an intestinal transplant. Source: unstimulated CD8+ T cells sorted from spleen or lymph node cells, taken before transplant. CDR3 region: CASSLRTDYGYTF. CDR3 nucleotides: TGTGCCAGCAGTTTAAGGACAGACTATGGCTACACCTTC.